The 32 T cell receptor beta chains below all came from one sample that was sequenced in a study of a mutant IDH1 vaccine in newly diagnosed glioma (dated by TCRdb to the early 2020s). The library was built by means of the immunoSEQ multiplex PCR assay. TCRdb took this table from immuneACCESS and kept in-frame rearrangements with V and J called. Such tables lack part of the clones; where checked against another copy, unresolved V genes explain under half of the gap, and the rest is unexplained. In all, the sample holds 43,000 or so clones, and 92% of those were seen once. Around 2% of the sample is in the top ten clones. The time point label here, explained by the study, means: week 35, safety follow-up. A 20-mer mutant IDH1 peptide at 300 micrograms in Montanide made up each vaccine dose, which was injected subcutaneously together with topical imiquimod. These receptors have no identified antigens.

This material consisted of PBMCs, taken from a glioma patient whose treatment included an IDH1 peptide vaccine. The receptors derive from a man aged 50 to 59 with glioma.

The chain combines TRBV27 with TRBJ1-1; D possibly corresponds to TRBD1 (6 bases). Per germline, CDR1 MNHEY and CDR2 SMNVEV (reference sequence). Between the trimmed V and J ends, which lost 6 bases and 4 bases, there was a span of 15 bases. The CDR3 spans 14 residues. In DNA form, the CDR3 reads TGTGCCAGCAGGTCCCCAGGGGCGAGCACTGAAGCTTTCTTT. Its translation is CASRSPGASTEAFF.

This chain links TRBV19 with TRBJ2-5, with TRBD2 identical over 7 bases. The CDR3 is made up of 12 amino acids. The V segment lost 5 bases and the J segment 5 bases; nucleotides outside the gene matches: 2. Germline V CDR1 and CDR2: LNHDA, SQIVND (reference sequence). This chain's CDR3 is CASSVGGETQYF. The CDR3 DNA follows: TGTGCCAGTAGTGTGGGGGGGGAGACCCAGTACTTC.

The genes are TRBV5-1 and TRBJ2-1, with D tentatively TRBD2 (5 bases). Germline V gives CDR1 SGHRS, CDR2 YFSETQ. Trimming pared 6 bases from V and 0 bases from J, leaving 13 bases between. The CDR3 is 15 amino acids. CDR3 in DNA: TGCGCCAGCAAAAGGGAGTCGAGCTCCTACAATGAGCAGTTCTTC. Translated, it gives CASKRESSSYNEQFF.

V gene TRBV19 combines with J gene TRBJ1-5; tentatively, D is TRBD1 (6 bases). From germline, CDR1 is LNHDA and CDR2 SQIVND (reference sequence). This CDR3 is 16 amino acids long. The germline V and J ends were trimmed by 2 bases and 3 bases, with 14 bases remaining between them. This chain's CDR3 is CASSIMGATTNQPQHF. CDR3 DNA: TGTGCCAGTAGTATAATGGGGGCAACAACCAATCAGCCCCAGCATTTT.

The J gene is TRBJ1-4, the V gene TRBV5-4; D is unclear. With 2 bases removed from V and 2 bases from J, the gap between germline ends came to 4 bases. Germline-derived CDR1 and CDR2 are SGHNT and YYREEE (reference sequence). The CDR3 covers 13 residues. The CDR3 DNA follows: TGTGCCAGCAGCTTACAGACTAATGAAAAACTGTTTTTT. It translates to CASSLQTNEKLFF.

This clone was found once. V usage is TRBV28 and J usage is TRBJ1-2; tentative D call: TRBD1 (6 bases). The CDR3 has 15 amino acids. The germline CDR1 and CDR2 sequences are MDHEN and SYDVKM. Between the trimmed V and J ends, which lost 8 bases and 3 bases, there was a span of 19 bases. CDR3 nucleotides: TGTGCCAGCTGCACAGGGTCTGGACTCGACTATGGCTACACCTTC. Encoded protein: CASCTGSGLDYGYTF.

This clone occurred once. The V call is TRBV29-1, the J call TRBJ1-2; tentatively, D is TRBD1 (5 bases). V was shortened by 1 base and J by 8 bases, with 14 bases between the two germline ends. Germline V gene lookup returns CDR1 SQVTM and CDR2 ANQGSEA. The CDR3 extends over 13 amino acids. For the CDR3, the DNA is TGCAGCGTTGAAGTTCACGGAGGGGTAGGCTACACCTTC. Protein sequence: CSVEVHGGVGYTF.

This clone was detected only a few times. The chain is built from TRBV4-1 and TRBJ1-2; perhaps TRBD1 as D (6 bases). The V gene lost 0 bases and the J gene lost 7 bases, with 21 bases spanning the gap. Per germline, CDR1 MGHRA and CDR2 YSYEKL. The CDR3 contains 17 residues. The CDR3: CASSQDTSQGKGGGYTF. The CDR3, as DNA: TGCGCCAGCAGCCAAGATACGTCCCAGGGGAAGGGTGGTGGCTACACCTTC.

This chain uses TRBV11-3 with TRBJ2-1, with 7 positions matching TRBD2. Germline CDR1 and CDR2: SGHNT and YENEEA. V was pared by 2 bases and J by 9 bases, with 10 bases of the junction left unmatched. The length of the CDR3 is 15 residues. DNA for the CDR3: TGTGCCAGCAGCTTAAGTGGGGCTCAGCGGGGTGAGCAGTTCTTC. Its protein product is CASSLSGAQRGEQFF.

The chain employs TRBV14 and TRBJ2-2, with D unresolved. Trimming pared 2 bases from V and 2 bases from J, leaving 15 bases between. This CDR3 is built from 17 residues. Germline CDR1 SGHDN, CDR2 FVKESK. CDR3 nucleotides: TGTGCCAGCAGCCAACCTACCTCAGGAGTAAACACCGGGGAGCTGTTTTTT. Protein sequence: CASSQPTSGVNTGELFF.

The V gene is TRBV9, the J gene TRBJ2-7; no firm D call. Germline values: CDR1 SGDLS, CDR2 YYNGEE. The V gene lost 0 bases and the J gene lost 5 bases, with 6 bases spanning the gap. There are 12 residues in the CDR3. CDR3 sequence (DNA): TGTGCCAGCAGCGTAGTAGACCACGAGCAGTACTTC. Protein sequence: CASSVVDHEQYF.

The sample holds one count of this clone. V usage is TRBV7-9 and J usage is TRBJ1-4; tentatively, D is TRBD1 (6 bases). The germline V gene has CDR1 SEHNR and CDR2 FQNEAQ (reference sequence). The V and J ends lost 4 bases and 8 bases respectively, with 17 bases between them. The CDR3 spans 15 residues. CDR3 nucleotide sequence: TGTGCCAGCAGCTCGAACAGGGTACTGGGAGAAAAACTGTTTTTT. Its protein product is CASSSNRVLGEKLFF.

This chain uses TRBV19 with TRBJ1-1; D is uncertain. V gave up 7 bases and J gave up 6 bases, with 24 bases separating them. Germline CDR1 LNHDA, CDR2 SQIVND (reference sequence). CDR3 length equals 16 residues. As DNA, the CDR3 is TGTGCCAGTACCCCTGCGGGTTCTGGTAATTTCGCTGAAGCTTTCTTT. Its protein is CASTPAGSGNFAEAFF.

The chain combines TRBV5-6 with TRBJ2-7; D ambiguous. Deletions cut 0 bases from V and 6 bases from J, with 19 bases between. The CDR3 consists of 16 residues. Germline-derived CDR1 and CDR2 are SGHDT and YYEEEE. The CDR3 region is CASSLAFGPVSVEQYF. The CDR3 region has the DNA TGTGCCAGCAGCTTGGCCTTTGGACCGGTGAGTGTCGAGCAGTACTTC.

In DNA, the CDR3 is TGTGCCAGCAGCGTAGGGACTAGCGAATTCTACAATGAGCAGTTCTTC. It encodes CASSVGTSEFYNEQFF. The chain couples TRBV9 to TRBJ2-1; 9 bases align to TRBD2. Per germline, CDR1 SGDLS and CDR2 YYNGEE. The CDR3 covers 16 residues. The V gene end was trimmed by 0 bases and the J gene end by 3 bases; junction bases not matched to a gene: 4.

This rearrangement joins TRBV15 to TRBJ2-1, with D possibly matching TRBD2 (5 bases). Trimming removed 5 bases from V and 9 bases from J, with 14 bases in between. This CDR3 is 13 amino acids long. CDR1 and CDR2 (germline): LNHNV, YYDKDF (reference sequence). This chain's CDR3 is CATSGLRIGEQFF. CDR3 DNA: TGTGCCACCAGCGGACTCAGGATTGGTGAGCAGTTCTTC.

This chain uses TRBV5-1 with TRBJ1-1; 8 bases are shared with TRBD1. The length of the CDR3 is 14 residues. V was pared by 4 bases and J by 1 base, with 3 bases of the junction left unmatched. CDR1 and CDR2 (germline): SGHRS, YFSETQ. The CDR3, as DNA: TGCGCCAGCAGCCCCGGGACAGGGAACACTGAAGCTTTCTTT. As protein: CASSPGTGNTEAFF.

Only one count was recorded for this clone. CDR3 sequence (DNA): TGTGCCAGCAGCTTGGGAGGGATCACAAACATTCAGTACTTC. The encoded protein is CASSLGGITNIQYF. The genes are TRBV5-5 and TRBJ2-4; maybe TRBD2 (5 bases). V lost 0 bases and J lost 6, with 10 bases in between. The CDR3 runs 14 residues. The germline V gene encodes CDR1 SGHKS and CDR2 YYEKEE (reference sequence). Full variable domain (outside the CDR3, taken from reference TRBV5-5 and TRBJ2-4): DAGVTQSPTHLIKTRGQQVTLRCSPISGHKSVSWYQQVLGQGPQFIFQYYEKEERGRGNFPDRFSARQFPNYSSELNVNALLLGDSALYLCASSLGGITNIQYFGAGTRLSVL.

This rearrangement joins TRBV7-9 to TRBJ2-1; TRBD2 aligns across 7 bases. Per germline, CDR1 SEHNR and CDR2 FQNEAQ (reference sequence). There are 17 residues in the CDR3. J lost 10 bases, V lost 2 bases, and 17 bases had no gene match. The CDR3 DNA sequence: TGTGCCAGCAGCTTAATTGGGGGAGGGGACCCAGCCGCGGAGCAGTTCTTC. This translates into CASSLIGGGDPAAEQFF.

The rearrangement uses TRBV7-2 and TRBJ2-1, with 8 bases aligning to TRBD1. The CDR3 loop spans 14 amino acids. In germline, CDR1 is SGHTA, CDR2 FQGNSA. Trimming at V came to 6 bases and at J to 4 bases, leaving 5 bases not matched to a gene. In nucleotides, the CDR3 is TGTGCCAGCAGATATACAGGGGGGTACAATGAGCAGTTCTTC. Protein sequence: CASRYTGGYNEQFF.

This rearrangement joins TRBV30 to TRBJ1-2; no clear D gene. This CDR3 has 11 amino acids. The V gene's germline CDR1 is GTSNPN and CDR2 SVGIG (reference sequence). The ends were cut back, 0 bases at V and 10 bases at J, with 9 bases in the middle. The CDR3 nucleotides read TGTGCCTGGAGTGTAGTCCCCTCCTACACCTTC. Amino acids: CAWSVVPSYTF.

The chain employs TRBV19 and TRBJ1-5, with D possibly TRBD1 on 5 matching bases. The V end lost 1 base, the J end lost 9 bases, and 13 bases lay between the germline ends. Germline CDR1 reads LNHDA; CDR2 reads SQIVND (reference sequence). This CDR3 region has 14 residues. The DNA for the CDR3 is TGTGCCAGTAGTATAGGGCCCGTGAGGGGGCCCCAGCATTTT. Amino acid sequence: CASSIGPVRGPQHF.

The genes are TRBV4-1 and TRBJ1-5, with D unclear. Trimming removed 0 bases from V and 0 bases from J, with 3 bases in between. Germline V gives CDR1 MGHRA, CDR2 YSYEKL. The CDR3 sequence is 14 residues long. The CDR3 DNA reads TGCGCCAGCAGCCAAGAGGGTAGCAATCAGCCCCAGCATTTT. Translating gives CASSQEGSNQPQHF.

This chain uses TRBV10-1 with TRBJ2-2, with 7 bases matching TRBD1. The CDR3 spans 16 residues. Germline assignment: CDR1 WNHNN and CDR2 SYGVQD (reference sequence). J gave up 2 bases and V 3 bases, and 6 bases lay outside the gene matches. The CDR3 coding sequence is TGCGCCAGCAGTGATCTGCCAGGGGGAAACACCGGGGAGCTGTTTTTT. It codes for CASSDLPGGNTGELFF.

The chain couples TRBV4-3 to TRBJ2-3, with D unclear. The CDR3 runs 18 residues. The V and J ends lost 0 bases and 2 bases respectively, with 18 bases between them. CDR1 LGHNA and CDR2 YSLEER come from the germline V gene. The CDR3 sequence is CASSQDWSMISTTDTQYF. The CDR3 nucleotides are TGCGCCAGCAGCCAAGATTGGTCGATGATAAGTACCACAGATACGCAGTATTTT.

The CDR3 nucleotides read TGTGCCAGCTCACAGCGACAGGGGAACTACGAGCAGTACTTC. It codes for CASSQRQGNYEQYF. The chain has TRBV18 and TRBJ2-7, with 8 positions matching TRBD1. V was pared by 4 bases and J by 3 bases, with 5 bases of the junction left unmatched. The CDR3 contains 14 residues. Looked up from germline, CDR1 is KGHSH and CDR2 is LQKENI.

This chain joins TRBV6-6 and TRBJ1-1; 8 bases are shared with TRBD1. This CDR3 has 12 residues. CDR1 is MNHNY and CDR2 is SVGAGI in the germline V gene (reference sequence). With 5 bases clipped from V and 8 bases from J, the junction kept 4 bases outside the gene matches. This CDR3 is CASSQGAEEAFF. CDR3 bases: TGTGCCAGCAGTCAGGGGGCAGAGGAAGCTTTCTTT.

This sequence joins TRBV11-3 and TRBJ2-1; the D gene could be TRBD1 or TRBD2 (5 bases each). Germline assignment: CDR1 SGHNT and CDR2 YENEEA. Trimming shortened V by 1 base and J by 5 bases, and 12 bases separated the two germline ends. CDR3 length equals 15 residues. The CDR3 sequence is CASSLGTGTHNEQFF. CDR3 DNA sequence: TGTGCCAGCAGCTTAGGAACGGGGACCCACAATGAGCAGTTCTTC.

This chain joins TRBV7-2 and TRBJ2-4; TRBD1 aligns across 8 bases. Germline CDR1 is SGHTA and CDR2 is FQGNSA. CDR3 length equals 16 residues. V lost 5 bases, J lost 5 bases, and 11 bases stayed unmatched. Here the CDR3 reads CASSPRGQAGENIQYF. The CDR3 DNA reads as TGTGCCAGCAGCCCAAGGGGACAGGCGGGCGAAAACATTCAGTACTTC.

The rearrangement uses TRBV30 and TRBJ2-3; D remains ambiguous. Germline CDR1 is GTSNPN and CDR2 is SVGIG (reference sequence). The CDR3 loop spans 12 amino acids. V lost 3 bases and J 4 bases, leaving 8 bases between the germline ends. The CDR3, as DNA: TGTGCCTGGAGCCCCGTGGCAGATACGCAGTATTTT. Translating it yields CAWSPVADTQYF. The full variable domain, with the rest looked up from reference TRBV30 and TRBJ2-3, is SQTIHQWPATLVQPVGSPLSLECTVEGTSNPNLYWYRQAAGRGLQLLFYSVGIGQISSEVPQNLSASRPQDRQFILSSKKLLLSDSGFYLCAWSPVADTQYFGPGTRLTVL.

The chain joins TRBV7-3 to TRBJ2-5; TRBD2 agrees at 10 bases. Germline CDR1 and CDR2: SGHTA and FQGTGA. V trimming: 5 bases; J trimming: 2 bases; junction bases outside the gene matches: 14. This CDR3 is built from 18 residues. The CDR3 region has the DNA TGTGCCAGCAGCCGGGCCCCCATAGCGGGGGGAAAACAAGAGACCCAGTACTTC. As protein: CASSRAPIAGGKQETQYF.

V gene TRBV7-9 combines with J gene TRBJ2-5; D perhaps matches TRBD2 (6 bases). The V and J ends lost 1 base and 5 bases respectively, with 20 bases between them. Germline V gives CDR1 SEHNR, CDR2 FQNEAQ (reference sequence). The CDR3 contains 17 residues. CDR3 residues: CASSLGGRGTPRETQYF. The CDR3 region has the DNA TGTGCCAGCAGCTTAGGGGGCCGGGGGACCCCCCGGGAGACCCAGTACTTC.